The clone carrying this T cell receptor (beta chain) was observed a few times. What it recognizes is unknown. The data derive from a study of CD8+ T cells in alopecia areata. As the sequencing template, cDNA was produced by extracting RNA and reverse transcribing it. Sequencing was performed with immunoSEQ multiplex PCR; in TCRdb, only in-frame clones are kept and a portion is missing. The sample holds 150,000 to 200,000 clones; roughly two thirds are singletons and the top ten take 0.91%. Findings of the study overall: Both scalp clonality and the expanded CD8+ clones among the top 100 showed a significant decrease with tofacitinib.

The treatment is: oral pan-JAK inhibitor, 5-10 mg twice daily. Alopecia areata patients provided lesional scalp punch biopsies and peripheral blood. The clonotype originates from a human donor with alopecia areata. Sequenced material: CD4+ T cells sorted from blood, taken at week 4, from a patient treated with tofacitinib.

The CDR3 nucleotides read TGTGCCTGGAGTCAAACCATGAACGAAAAACTGTTTTTT. Translation: CAWSQTMNEKLFF. This chain uses TRBV30 with TRBJ1-4; D remains ambiguous. Germline CDR1 GTSNPN, CDR2 SVGIG (reference sequence). The germline V and J ends were trimmed by 2 bases and 8 bases, with 12 bases remaining between them. This CDR3 has 13 residues. The full variable domain, with the rest looked up from reference TRBV30 and TRBJ1-4, is SQTIHQWPATLVQPVGSPLSLECTVEGTSNPNLYWYRQAAGRGLQLLFYSVGIGQISSEVPQNLSASRPQDRQFILSSKKLLLSDSGFYLCAWSQTMNEKLFFGSGTQLSVL.